These 15 T cell receptor beta chains were sequenced from one sample in a study of blood T cell repertoires in COVID-19. Profiled with immunoSEQ multiplex PCR; TCRdb holds only in-frame clones, not every one. The profile shows a few hundred thousand clones, 70% to 90% of them singletons. The sequenced material came from PBMCs or T cells enriched from blood (not recorded which). The source of these receptors is a woman between 18 and 29 years old who had been exposed to COVID-19.

This clone was counted only a few times. The chain links TRBV6-6 to TRBJ2-3; 7 bases are shared with TRBD2. Germline CDR1 and CDR2: MNHNY and SVGAGI (reference sequence). V lost 11 bases to trimming and J lost 0 bases; unmatched junction nucleotides: 8. This CDR3 is built from 14 residues. The CDR3 DNA sequence: TGTGCCGGGGCCGGGGGGACTAGCACAGATACGCAGTATTTT. Translated: CAGAGGTSTDTQYF.

J is TRBJ2-5 and V is TRBV3-1 (or the pseudogene TRBV3-2); D is uncertain. CDR1 and CDR2 (germline): LGHDT, YNNKEL (reference sequence). CDR3 size: 15 residues. The V end was cut by 0 bases, the J end by 1 base, with 9 bases between. The CDR3 nucleotides read TGTGCCAGCAGCCAAGATTTTGGCAGCCAAGAGACCCAGTACTTC. Its translation is CASSQDFGSQETQYF.

This clone is categorized as medium-sized (0.01 to 0.1%). The V and J genes are TRBV30 and TRBJ2-3; D may be TRBD2 (7 bases). Between the trimmed V and J ends, which lost 5 bases and 6 bases, there was a span of 15 bases. Germline-derived CDR1 and CDR2 are GTSNPN and SVGIG (reference sequence). The CDR3 is 13 residues long. The CDR3 DNA is TGTGCCTGGGCACGAGGGGGGGCCGATACGCAGTATTTT. Protein: CAWARGGADTQYF.

The V gene is TRBV10-3, the J gene TRBJ2-7; no definite D call. Between the trimmed V and J ends, which lost 1 base and 3 bases, there was a span of 7 bases. Germline CDR1 and CDR2: ENHRY and SYGVKD. The CDR3 loop spans 13 amino acids. The CDR3 reads CAISELNGYEQYF. The CDR3, as DNA: TGTGCCATCAGTGAGTTGAACGGCTACGAGCAGTACTTC.

There are many counts of this clone. The V gene is TRBV4-1, the J gene TRBJ1-1, with a weak D call TRBD1 (5 bases). This CDR3 spans 14 amino acids. Germline lookup yields CDR1 MGHRA and CDR2 YSYEKL. The V and J ends lost 4 bases and 5 bases respectively, with 14 bases between them. CDR3: CASSRQQDGTEAFF. DNA for the CDR3: TGCGCCAGCAGCCGGCAACAGGATGGGACTGAAGCTTTCTTT.

The gene calls are TRBV11-1 and TRBJ2-1, with D possibly being TRBD1 (5 bases). The CDR3 is made up of 13 amino acids. V gave up 4 bases and J gave up 4 bases, with 8 bases separating them. Germline CDR1 reads SGHAT; CDR2 reads FQDESV (reference sequence). For the CDR3, the DNA is TGTGCCAGCAGCTCCCGGACATACAATGAGCAGTTCTTC. It codes for CASSSRTYNEQFF.

The rearrangement links TRBV6-6 to TRBJ1-4, with 9 bases aligning to TRBD1. CDR3 length: 16 amino acids. Per germline, CDR1 MNHNY and CDR2 SVGAGI (reference sequence). Unmatched junction bases numbered 9, after V lost 5 bases and J lost 5 bases. The CDR3 DNA sequence: TGTGCCAGCAGTCCGCGCCCCGGGACAGGGAATGAAAAACTGTTTTTT. Translating gives CASSPRPGTGNEKLFF.

This chain joins TRBV2 and TRBJ1-1; D ambiguous. CDR3 size: 12 residues. V gave up 2 bases and J gave up 1 base, with 2 bases separating them. Looked up from germline, CDR1 is SNHLY and CDR2 is FYNNEI. CDR3 sequence: CASSEQNTEAFF. CDR3 nucleotide sequence: TGTGCCAGCAGTGAACAGAACACTGAAGCTTTCTTT.

The CDR3 nucleotides are TGTGCCAGCAGGCGACGGGACACGATGAACACTGAAGCTTTCTTT. Its protein is CASRRRDTMNTEAFF. V and J are TRBV6-5 and TRBJ1-1; tentative D call: TRBD1 (6 bases). The V gene's germline CDR1 is MNHEY and CDR2 SVGAGI. The CDR3 contains 15 residues. The V gene lost 6 bases and the J gene lost 0 bases, with 14 bases spanning the gap.

This chain joins TRBV6-5 and TRBJ1-2; TRBD1 aligns across 9 bases. The trim removed 6 bases at V and 8 bases at J, leaving 7 bases unmatched. This CDR3 is built from 13 residues. Per germline, CDR1 MNHEY and CDR2 SVGAGI. CDR3 loop: CASSRGTGGGYTF. The CDR3, as DNA: TGTGCCAGCAGCCGCGGCACAGGGGGCGGCTACACCTTC.

This clone was observed a few times. J is TRBJ1-1 and V is TRBV4-3; D is unresolved. V was pared by 1 base and J by 2 bases, with 5 bases between. The CDR3 has 13 amino acids. Germline loops: CDR1 LGHNA, CDR2 YSLEER. CDR3 nucleotides: TGCGCCAGCAGCCAAGCAGGTAACACTGAAGCTTTCTTT. The encoded protein is CASSQAGNTEAFF.

The chain is built from TRBV29-1 and TRBJ1-6, with a possible D match to TRBD1 (6 bases). The germline V and J ends were trimmed by 1 base and 0 bases, with 34 bases remaining between them. The CDR3 extends over 24 amino acids. CDR1 is SQVTM, CDR2 ANQGSEA, per germline. The CDR3 coding sequence is TGCAGCGTTGAAGTAGGGGGGGATCCACGCCGTGGGACTCTTCCTAGCTCCTATAATTCACCCCTCCACTTT. The encoded protein is CSVEVGGDPRRGTLPSSYNSPLHF.

This sequence joins TRBV5-6 and TRBJ1-3; D possibly corresponds to TRBD1 (6 bases). V was shortened by 7 bases and J by 1 base, with 12 bases between the two germline ends. The CDR3 has 14 residues. From germline, CDR1 is SGHDT and CDR2 YYEEEE. CDR3 residues: CASGDTVSGNTIYF. The CDR3 DNA follows: TGTGCCAGCGGGGACACCGTATCTGGAAACACCATATATTTT. The variable domain in full, completed from reference TRBV5-6 and TRBJ1-3, reads DAGVTQSPTHLIKTRGQQVTLRCSPKSGHDTVSWYQQALGQGPQFIFQYYEEEERQRGNFPDRFSGHQFPNYSSELNVNALLLGDSALYLCASGDTVSGNTIYFGEGSWLTVV.

Only a few counts were recorded for this clone. The chain couples TRBV19 to TRBJ2-7; TRBD1 aligns across 7 bases. Per germline, CDR1 LNHDA and CDR2 SQIVND (reference sequence). The V and J ends lost 5 bases and 5 bases, in that order; junction bases with no gene match: 9. This CDR3 is built from 14 residues. CDR3: CASSLGQAGHEQYF. DNA of the CDR3: TGTGCCAGTAGTCTCGGACAGGCAGGGCACGAGCAGTACTTC.

CDR3 region: CASSQDIWADKSTDTQYF. The CDR3 DNA reads as TGTGCCAGCAGCCAAGATATCTGGGCGGACAAGAGCACAGATACGCAGTATTTT. The chain is built from TRBV3-1 (or the pseudogene TRBV3-2) and TRBJ2-3, with a tentative D call TRBD1 (5 bases). V gave up 0 bases and J gave up 0 bases, with 16 bases separating them. This CDR3 region has 18 residues. CDR1 is LGHDT and CDR2 is YNNKEL in the germline V gene (reference sequence).